One sample yielded the 8 T cell receptor beta chains listed below, sequenced in a study of blood T cell repertoires in COVID-19. Generated by immunoSEQ multiplex PCR, the TCRdb table keeps only in-frame clones and is missing some. The sample yields about 250,000 clones, about nine tenths seen once. Sequencing input: PBMCs or T cells enriched from blood (not recorded which). Receptors were obtained from a middle-aged man who had recovered from COVID-19.

This chain connects TRBV3-1 (or the pseudogene TRBV3-2) to TRBJ2-7; D perhaps matches TRBD1 (6 bases). Germline assignment: CDR1 LGHDT and CDR2 YNNKEL (reference sequence). V lost 3 bases, J lost 5 bases, and 17 bases lay in between. The CDR3 is made up of 15 amino acids. CDR3 residues: CASSHLAGAIHEQYF. CDR3 coding DNA: TGTGCCAGCAGCCACCTGGCAGGGGCAATCCACGAGCAGTACTTC.

The CDR3 nucleotides read TGCGCCAGCAGCGGCGGACAGGGGAGCTCCTACGAGCAGTACTTC. This gives the protein CASSGGQGSSYEQYF. The chain uses TRBV5-1 and TRBJ2-7, with 9 nucleotides matching TRBD1. V lost 4 bases and J lost 0; bases outside the gene matches: 5. The CDR3 covers 15 residues. CDR1 is SGHRS and CDR2 is YFSETQ in the germline V gene.

V is TRBV2 and J is TRBJ2-5; 7 bases line up with TRBD1. CDR1 is SNHLY and CDR2 is FYNNEI in the germline V gene. V lost 5 bases, J lost 4 bases, and 10 bases stayed unmatched. This CDR3 has 15 residues. The CDR3 bases are TGTGCCAGCAGTCGCCACGACAGGGTCATAGAGACCCAGTACTTC. Translation: CASSRHDRVIETQYF.

V and J are TRBV7-3 and TRBJ2-2; the D gene is possibly TRBD1 (7 bases). V was cut by 4 bases and J by 6 bases, with 12 bases left in between. This CDR3 is 14 amino acids long. CDR1 and CDR2 (germline): SGHTA, FQGTGA. The CDR3 loop is CASSSPRGAGELFF. As DNA, the CDR3 is TGTGCCAGCAGCTCTCCCAGGGGGGCCGGGGAGCTGTTTTTT.

This clone was seen a single time. The rearrangement uses TRBV7-9 and TRBJ1-6; 9 bases line up with TRBD1. CDR1 is SEHNR and CDR2 is FQNEAQ in the germline V gene (reference sequence). With V trimmed by 5 bases and J by 14 bases, 13 bases remained unmatched. This CDR3 has 15 residues. The CDR3 nucleotides read TGTGCCAGCAGCGGACAGGGGTGGGAGCGGGCTACCCTCCACTTT. This gives the protein CASSGQGWERATLHF.

This chain connects TRBV27 to TRBJ2-3, with 7 positions matching TRBD1. Trimming removed 6 bases from V and 4 bases from J; junction bases left unmatched: 13. The CDR3 loop spans 16 amino acids. Germline V gene sequence: CDR1 MNHEY, CDR2 SMNVEV (reference sequence). CDR3 residues: CASRVTGQGKADTQYF. The CDR3, as DNA: TGTGCCAGCAGGGTGACAGGGCAGGGAAAGGCAGATACGCAGTATTTT.

This clone turned up a few times. The gene calls are TRBV2 and TRBJ1-1; 7 nucleotides match TRBD1. CDR3 length: 14 residues. The germline gives CDR1 SNHLY, CDR2 FYNNEI. V shed 3 bases and J 7 bases; nucleotides not matched to a gene: 8. The CDR3 DNA follows: TGTGCCAGCAGTGAGAAGACAGGGTATGGTGAAGCTTTCTTT. It codes for CASSEKTGYGEAFF.

The chain is built from TRBV19 and TRBJ1-5; D gene uncertain. V lost 3 bases, J lost 6 bases, and 6 bases lay in between. CDR1 and CDR2 (germline): LNHDA, SQIVND (reference sequence). The CDR3 covers 12 residues. CDR3: CASSIEGQPQHF. DNA of the CDR3: TGTGCCAGTAGTATCGAGGGTCAGCCCCAGCATTTT.